This TCR beta chain appears in the sequencing data of a study of shared T cell receptors in the human thymus. CDR3 length: 20 residues. Germline CDR1 MDHEN, CDR2 SYDVKM. V was cut by 3 bases and J by 0 bases, with 25 bases left in between. Profiling relied on immunoSEQ multiplex PCR, and the TCRdb table lists in-frame clones only, not all of them. Here the sample spans roughly 500,000 clones, 78% being singletons. These records were also assigned to another study, of human thymus T cells. This second study notes: An apparent bias in V and J gene usage was seen in thymic and blood repertoires. There were highly overlapping thymic repertoires among unrelated individuals, as related research reported.

The sequenced sample was thymocytes. The source is a boy younger than two with a congenital heart defect. This chain links TRBV28 with TRBJ2-3, with D possibly being TRBD2 (6 bases). The CDR3 spells CASSLGGLVWRGTSTDTQYF. DNA for the CDR3: TGTGCCAGCAGTTTGGGGGGTCTGGTGTGGCGGGGTACTAGCACAGATACGCAGTATTTT. Looking up the rest from reference TRBV28 and TRBJ2-3 gives the full variable domain: DVKVTQSSRYLVKRTGEKVFLECVQDMDHENMFWYRQDPGLGLRLIYFSYDVKMKEKGDIPEGYSVSREKKERFSLILESASTNQTSMYLCASSLGGLVWRGTSTDTQYFGPGTRLTVL.